This note documents a single T cell receptor (beta chain) sequence. No antigen is known for it. Within one base of it there is no much larger clone, and no base qualities were kept. The cohort comprised some 680 healthy bone marrow donors. At the time of sampling, every cohort member was nominally healthy, though immune exposures that went unrecorded were likely present. The donor tested CMV seropositive and was one of the 289 seropositive cohort members. Every donor gave a peripheral blood sample, and the peripheral blood mononuclear cells from that sample were used for TCR beta sequencing. The Qiagen DNeasy Blood Extraction Kit was used to extract genomic DNA from the blood cell samples. The sample comes from a study of cytomegalovirus exposure and HLA in healthy donors (dated by TCRdb to the late 2010s). Background for the entire study: An earlier analysis of some 550 of the donors reported more than 250 Gb of sequence data and some 120 million unique TCR beta sequences from some 180 million T cells. About five DR-DQ haplotypes were handled as single units for association and clustering, since linkage in the cohort was strong. HLA typing covered class I and class II loci at four-digit resolution. Along with the approximately 670-subject first cohort, a separate validation cohort of over a hundred different subjects was used. The study combined high-throughput TCR immunosequencing, statistical association of individual TCRs with disease status, and machine learning to predict cytomegalovirus infection status. Alongside the repertoire data, information on donor age, sex, ethnicity and CMV serostatus was compiled. Of the roughly 400 genotyped donors, 81% were placed in the genetic ancestry cluster associated with self-reported Caucasian donors. Using immunosequencing, the study profiled T cell repertoires from around 680 subjects and related those repertoires to cytomegalovirus serostatus. All discovery cohort repertoires had been generated on a single sequencing platform. The later analysis used no new phenotypic data to find candidate immune exposures, relying instead on TCR beta sequences and their occurrence across donors. Among some 400 genotyped donors of the cohort, an average of about 240,000 unique TCR beta nucleotide sequences was sequenced per donor, of which approximately 19% were non-productive. An earlier analysis of a few hundred of the donors applied high-throughput TCR beta sequencing to assess whether each TCR beta V gene segment acted as functional or pseudogenic. Typing coverage differed by locus: A, B, C, DRB1 and DQB1 were typed in roughly 620-630 donors, DQA1 in approximately 520, DPA1 in approximately 610, and DPB1 in just under 490. In a later genetic analysis, genome-wide SNP genotypes for about three fifths of the 666 donors were used, and that subset was treated as a discovery cohort. An early release that covered around 590 HLA-typed donors contained approximately 290 gigabases of sequencing data and some 87 million unique TCR sequences. The aim of the study was to test whether cataloging public T cell receptors could identify signatures of past pathogen exposure. A later analysis re-analyzed previously published TCR beta repertoires from roughly 690 donors and added high-resolution HLA genotyping to study TCR occurrence patterns. General findings and caveats noted by the study authors: A cluster of highly shared sequence variants was judged likely to represent a technical artifact of the sequencing pipeline. A further reported finding was that TCR beta sequences accurately predicted the HLA-A and HLA-B alleles for most subjects in the first cohort. In an earlier analysis of about 550 of the donors, most TCR beta V segments were observed in productive rearrangements about 90% or about 30% of the time, broadly matching IMGT annotations. According to the authors, the approach could potentially be generalized to other disease states and immunological phenotypes. When HLA alleles, especially DR and DQ, strongly co-occurred, attributing TCR associations to individual alleles was difficult. According to a later analysis, parvovirus B19, influenza, CMV and Epstein-Barr virus appeared linked to several top co-occurrence clusters. In a later analysis, the rate of TCR association differed among HLA loci, with DRB1 alleles having the most associated TCRs and HLA-C alleles having the fewest. Immune exposure information for the cohort was limited to CMV serostatus. In a later analysis, HLA-associated TCR beta chains showed more clonal expansion and lower generation probabilities than non-associated chains that were equally common. Linkage disequilibrium might explain the correlated functional status among segregating V segments, but an unknown experimental factor could not be ruled out. The 87-base-pair reads could not distinguish some IMGT-functional V segments, including TRBV6-2 and TRBV6-3, so those segments were excluded. Most TCR sequences were seen in very few donors, while some public TCRs were found in many individuals. Presence/absence analyses assumed roughly uniform sequencing depth across donors, an assumption that may not hold. A total of about 180 TCR beta chains were listed by the study as associated with cytomegalovirus. In this cohort, only TCR beta chains were sequenced, and detectable features were limited by the absence of alpha or paired-chain data. A later genetic analysis associated a missense DCLRE1C variant with V-gene and J-gene trimming of TCR beta chains, and an independent cohort replicated the association. The earlier analysis of approximately 590 of the donors excluded fewer than 20 rarely observed V segments, including chromosome 9 orphons, because counts were too low. In both the original and validation cohorts, the classifier was reported to diagnose cytomegalovirus status with high specificity and sensitivity. Because HLA typing was missing for some donors at each locus, association tests included only the typed subset. A later analysis associated about 17,000 TCR beta sequences with specific HLA alleles at a false discovery rate of 0.05. A few of the identified cytomegalovirus-associated TCR beta chains were confirmed in vitro to be specific for cytomegalovirus antigens. According to a later analysis, most CMV-associated TCR beta chains appeared to be HLA-restricted, and the HLA associations seemed to be driven largely by CMV exposure. In a later genetic analysis, fewer N-insertions in productive TCRs were reported among donors in an Asian-associated ancestry cluster than the approximately 670-donor mean.

Here V drops 5 bases and J drops 6 bases, and the junction holds 5 bases not matched to any gene. Including cysteine and phenylalanine, the CDR3 has 13 amino acids. Only CDR3 DNA is held: 39 bases, read in frame from base 1. Based on the germline V gene (reference sequence), the CDR1 and CDR2 sequences are SEHNR and FQNEAQ. Library prep was done by the immunoSEQ multiplex PCR assay. For the multiplex PCR, a mixture combining 60 forward primers for TCR Vbeta segments and 13 reverse primers for TCR Jbeta segments was used. The CDR3 region of rearranged TCR beta genes was amplified from genomic DNA with a multiplex PCR assay. On the Illumina HiSeq System, the amplified TCR beta libraries were sequenced as 87-base-pair reads. Regarding the original processing steps: In a later analysis, 77 million or so unique TCR beta chains were counted across the roughly 670 repertoires, and approximately 11 million of these chains were shared by at least two donors. Raw reads were error-corrected and collapsed into unique sequences by a nearest-neighbor algorithm in which closely related sequences were merged to remove PCR and sequencing errors. Alignment of CDR3 sequences to IMGT reference sequences was used to assign V, D and J gene segments. For a sequence to be retained, a match of at least six nucleotides to both a V gene segment and a J gene segment was required. A rearrangement was called productive if the CDR3 had no stop codons and remained in frame with V and J, and every other rearrangement was called non-productive. CDR3 was defined according to IMGT convention as the region running from the second conserved V-encoded cysteine to the conserved J-encoded phenylalanine. The earlier analysis of 500 to 650 of the donors excluded any sequence lacking an unambiguous match to a single V gene segment. An earlier analysis of 587 of the donors classified V segments as functional when productive rearrangements were above 56.7% and as segregating when the standard deviation between donors was above 5%. A statistical classification framework was built for diagnosing cytomegalovirus status from the catalog of TCR beta chain sequences. In a later analysis, TCR nucleotide sequences were compared against IMGT/GENE-DB human TR gene sequences so that V and J genes could be assigned. Using the TCRdist pipeline, a later analysis assigned CDR3 sequences along with most-parsimonious VDJ recombination scenarios. In a later analysis, each TCR beta chain was defined by its CDR3 amino acid sequence together with its V-gene family, and reads without a unique V-gene family were excluded. In a later analysis, fewer than 600 highly shared, low-generation-probability nucleotide sequences were removed to address suspected cross-contamination and a sequencing artifact. In a later analysis, a clonal expansion index for each public chain was calculated from normalized within-repertoire ranks of inferred template counts. In a later analysis, generation probabilities were computed with a VDJ recombination model fitted to out-of-frame rearrangements, and the resulting probabilities were checked against IGoR. Hypergeometric tests were used in a later analysis to score TCR-TCR, TCR-HLA and TCR-CMV co-occurrence, with a repertoire-size bias correction applied to the TCR pairs. In a later analysis, false discovery rates were estimated by permuting HLA or CMV assignments 20 times. A later analysis grouped co-occurring TCRs with DBSCAN, adding TCRdist sequence similarity when clustering within HLA-allele-positive subsets. Repertoires with fewer than 30,000 or more than 120,000 public chains were left out of co-occurrence clustering, as were five repertoires with anomalous nucleotide sharing. TCRdb mirrors the immuneACCESS table, restricted to in-frame sequences. Some clones are absent from its copies; in checked studies, under half trace to an unresolved V gene, and the reason for the others is unknown. D and trimming come from the DNA, and the V and J calls and clone size come from that table. The sample table records roughly 100,000 clones; roughly 82% of these occur just once. The ten largest clones capture roughly 6.5% of the sample.

The sample taken for sequencing was PBMCs. This TCR derives from a woman aged 45 to 65 in good health and CMV-seropositive. The sequence joins TRBV7-9 to TRBJ1-2, and TRBD1 matches 8 of the central bases. The nucleotide sequence is TGTGCCAGCAGCAGGACAGGGTATAATGGCTACACCTTC. Its amino acids are CASSRTGYNGYTF.